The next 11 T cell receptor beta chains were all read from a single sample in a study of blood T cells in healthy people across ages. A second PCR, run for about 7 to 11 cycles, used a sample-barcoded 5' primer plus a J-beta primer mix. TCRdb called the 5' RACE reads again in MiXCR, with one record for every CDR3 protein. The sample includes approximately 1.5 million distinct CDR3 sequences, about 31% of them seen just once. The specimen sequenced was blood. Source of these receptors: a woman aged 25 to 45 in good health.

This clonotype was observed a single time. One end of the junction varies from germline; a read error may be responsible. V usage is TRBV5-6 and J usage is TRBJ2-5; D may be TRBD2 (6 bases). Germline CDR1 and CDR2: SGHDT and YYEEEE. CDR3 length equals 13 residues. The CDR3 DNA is TGTGCCAGCAGCCCCTCGCGCGGGAAGACCCGGTACTTC. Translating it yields CASSPSRGKTRYF.

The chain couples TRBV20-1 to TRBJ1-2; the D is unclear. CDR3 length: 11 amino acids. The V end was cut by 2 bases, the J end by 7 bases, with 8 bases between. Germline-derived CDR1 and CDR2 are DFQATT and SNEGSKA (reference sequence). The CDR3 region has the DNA TGCAGTGCTAGACCTCAGAGTGGCTACACCTTC. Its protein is CSARPQSGYTF.

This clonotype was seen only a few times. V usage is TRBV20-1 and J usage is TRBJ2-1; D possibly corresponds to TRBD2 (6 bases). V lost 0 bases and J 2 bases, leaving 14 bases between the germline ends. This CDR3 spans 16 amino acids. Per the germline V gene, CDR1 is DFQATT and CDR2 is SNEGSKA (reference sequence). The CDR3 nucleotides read TGCAGTGCTAGAGATACAGCGGGTGCGGCCTACAATGAGCAGTTCTTC. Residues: CSARDTAGAAYNEQFF.

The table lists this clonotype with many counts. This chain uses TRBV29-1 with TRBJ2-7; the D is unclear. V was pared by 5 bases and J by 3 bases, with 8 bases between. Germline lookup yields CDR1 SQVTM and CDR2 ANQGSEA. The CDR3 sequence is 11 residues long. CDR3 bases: TGCAGCGTTATATACAGCTACGAGCAGTACTTC. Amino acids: CSVIYSYEQYF.

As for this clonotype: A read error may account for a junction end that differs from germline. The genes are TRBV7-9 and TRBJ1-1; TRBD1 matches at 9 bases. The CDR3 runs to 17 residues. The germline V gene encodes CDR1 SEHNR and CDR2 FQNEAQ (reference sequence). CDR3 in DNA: TGTGCCAGTAGCTCAAGACAGGGGGGGACCTCGAACACTGAAGCTTTCTTT. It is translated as CASSSRQGGTSNTEAFF.

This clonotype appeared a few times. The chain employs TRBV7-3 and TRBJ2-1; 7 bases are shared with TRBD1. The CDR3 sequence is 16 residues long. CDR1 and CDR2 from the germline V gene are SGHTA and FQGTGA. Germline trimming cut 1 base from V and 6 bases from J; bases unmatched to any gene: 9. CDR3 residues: CASSLNSGGSGNEQFF. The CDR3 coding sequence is TGTGCCAGCAGCTTAAACTCAGGGGGAAGTGGCAATGAGCAGTTCTTC.

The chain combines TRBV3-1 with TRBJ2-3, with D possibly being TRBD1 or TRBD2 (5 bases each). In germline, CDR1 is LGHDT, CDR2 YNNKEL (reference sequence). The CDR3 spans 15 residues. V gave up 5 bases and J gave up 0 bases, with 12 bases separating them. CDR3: CASSGSRGSTDTQYF. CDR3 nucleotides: TGTGCCAGCAGCGGCTCGAGGGGCAGCACAGATACGCAGTATTTT.

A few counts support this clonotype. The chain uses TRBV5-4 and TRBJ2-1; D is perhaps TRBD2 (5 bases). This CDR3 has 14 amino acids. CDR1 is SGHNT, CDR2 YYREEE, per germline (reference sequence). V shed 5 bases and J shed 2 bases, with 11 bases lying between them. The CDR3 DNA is TGTGCCAGCAGTGGGCTAGCTGCCTACAATGAGCAGTTCTTC. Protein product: CASSGLAAYNEQFF.

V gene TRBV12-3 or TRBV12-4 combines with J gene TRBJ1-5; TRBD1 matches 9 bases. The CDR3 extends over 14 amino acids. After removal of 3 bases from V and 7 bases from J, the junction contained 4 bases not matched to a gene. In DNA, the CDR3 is TGTGCCAGCAGTTTCACAGGGGGCCTACAGCCCCAGCATTTT. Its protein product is CASSFTGGLQPQHF.

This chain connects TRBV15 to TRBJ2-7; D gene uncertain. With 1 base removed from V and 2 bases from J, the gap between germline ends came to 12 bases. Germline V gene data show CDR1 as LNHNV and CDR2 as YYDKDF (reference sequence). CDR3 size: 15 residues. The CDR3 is CATSRVADGAYEQYF. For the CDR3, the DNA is TGTGCCACCAGCAGAGTTGCCGACGGAGCCTACGAGCAGTACTTC.

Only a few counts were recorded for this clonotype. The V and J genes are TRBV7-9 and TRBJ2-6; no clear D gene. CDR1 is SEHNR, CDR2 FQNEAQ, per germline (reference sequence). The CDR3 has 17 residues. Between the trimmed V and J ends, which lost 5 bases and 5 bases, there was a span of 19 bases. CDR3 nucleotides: TGTGCCAGCAGCGATCAAATCGGGCCCGTGAGGGCCAACGTCCTGACTTTC. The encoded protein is CASSDQIGPVRANVLTF.